The next 9 T cell receptor beta chains were all read from a single sample in a study of blood T cell dynamics during melanoma immunotherapy. Time point reported: pre-treatment baseline. Only in-frame clones appear in the TCRdb table, and some are missing; sequencing was by immunoSEQ multiplex PCR. The table records several thousand clones, approximately 90% of them present only once. The sample here was blood, taken from a patient treated with checkpoint blockade. The source is a human donor with melanoma.

The V gene is TRBV2, the J gene TRBJ1-5; D is possibly TRBD1 (6 bases). Germline V CDR1 and CDR2: SNHLY, FYNNEI. Trimming removed 4 bases at V and 6 bases at J, with 16 bases between. This CDR3 is built from 15 residues. CDR3 protein: CASSGDTLGLQPQHF. As DNA, the CDR3 is TGTGCCAGCAGTGGGGACACCCTAGGCCTTCAGCCCCAGCATTTT.

This chain joins TRBV10-2 and TRBJ2-1; D possibly corresponds to TRBD1 (6 bases). The CDR3 sequence is 15 residues long. Germline CDR1 is WSHSY and CDR2 is SAAADI. Trimming cost V 6 bases and J 0 bases, with 12 bases left between them. The CDR3 DNA is TGCGCCAGCAGACAGGGATCGAGCTCCTACAATGAGCAGTTCTTC. Its protein is CASRQGSSSYNEQFF.

The chain couples TRBV6-6 to TRBJ2-1, with D possibly being TRBD2 (5 bases). Per the germline V gene, CDR1 is MNHNY and CDR2 is SVGAGI (reference sequence). Trimming pared 10 bases from V and 7 bases from J, leaving 14 bases between. This CDR3 comprises 12 residues. In DNA form, the CDR3 reads TGTGCCACGGCGGGTAGAGTTAATGAGCAGTTCTTC. Its protein is CATAGRVNEQFF.

V usage is TRBV6-6 and J usage is TRBJ2-1; D uncertain. The CDR3 runs to 13 residues. Trimming shortened V by 6 bases and J by 9 bases, and 15 bases separated the two germline ends. The germline V gene encodes CDR1 MNHNY and CDR2 SVGAGI (reference sequence). The CDR3 is CASRQLTWGEQFF. The CDR3 region has the DNA TGTGCCAGCAGGCAACTGACCTGGGGTGAGCAGTTCTTC.

J is TRBJ2-5 and V is TRBV15; D gene uncertain. This CDR3 is 15 amino acids long. CDR1 is LNHNV, CDR2 YYDKDF, per germline (reference sequence). V was cut by 0 bases and J by 0 bases, with 8 bases left in between. The CDR3 sequence is CATSREQSHQETQYF. CDR3 DNA: TGTGCCACCAGCAGAGAACAGAGCCACCAAGAGACCCAGTACTTC.

This chain joins TRBV4-1 and TRBJ1-2; TRBD1 agrees at 7 bases. The CDR3 length is 15 residues. The germline V gene has CDR1 MGHRA and CDR2 YSYEKL. The junction had 8 bases not matched to a gene; V was cut back by 4 bases and J by 3 bases. In nucleotides, the CDR3 is TGCGCCAGCAGCCCCACCGACAGGGTCGACTATGGCTACACCTTC. Translation: CASSPTDRVDYGYTF.

This clone was observed once. The chain carries TRBV7-6 and TRBJ1-2; perhaps TRBD1 as D (6 bases). The V end was cut by 1 base, the J end by 7 bases, with 13 bases between. In germline, CDR1 is SGHVS, CDR2 FNYEAQ. This CDR3 contains 14 residues. The CDR3 coding sequence is TGTGCCAGCAGCTTAGAGCGGGGGCATGGTGGCTACACCTTC. Translated, it gives CASSLERGHGGYTF.

The chain is built from TRBV6-5 and TRBJ2-7; D assignment may be TRBD1 or TRBD2 (5 bases each). Germline values: CDR1 MNHEY, CDR2 SVGAGI. The CDR3 has 14 residues. Trimming pared 6 bases from V and 0 bases from J, leaving 12 bases between. In DNA, the CDR3 is TGTGCCAGCAGGGAAGGGACCCGCTCCTACGAGCAGTACTTC. This codes for CASREGTRSYEQYF.

On this clone itself: Within the sample, other DNA sequences also encode this same CDR3. V is TRBV7-9 and J is TRBJ1-3, with D maybe TRBD1 (5 bases). The germline V gene has CDR1 SEHNR and CDR2 FQNEAQ (reference sequence). With 3 bases removed from V and 8 bases from J, the gap between germline ends came to 17 bases. The CDR3 has 15 amino acids. In DNA, the CDR3 is TGTGCCAGCAGCTTCGACAGTCTTCTAGGAGACACCATATATTTT. This gives the protein CASSFDSLLGDTIYF.